Below, 24 T cell receptor beta chains from the same sample are listed, as sequenced in a study of T cells in Graves' hyperthyroidism and ophthalmopathy. TCR beta CDR3 sequences were amplified from RNA transcripts. RT-PCR in the first round (using the HTBI primer set) targeted the TCR CDR3. MiXCR was run by TCRdb on the multiplex PCR reads, yielding one entry per CDR3 protein. The sample lists around 620,000 distinct CDR3 sequences, about a sixth occurring once. Sequencing input: blood. The receptors stem from a woman between 25 and 40 years old with Graves' hyperthyroidism.

The rearrangement uses TRBV30 and TRBJ2-1; the D is unclear. With 4 bases removed from V and 0 bases from J, the gap between germline ends came to 16 bases. The length of the CDR3 is 16 residues. Germline V gene data show CDR1 as GTSNPN and CDR2 as SVGIG (reference sequence). This CDR3 is CAWTASRASSYNEQFF. DNA of the CDR3: TGTGCCTGGACCGCGAGTCGGGCGAGCTCCTACAATGAGCAGTTCTTC.

This clonotype was counted only a few times. The chain carries TRBV14 and TRBJ2-1, with 9 bases lining up with TRBD2. Germline-derived CDR1 and CDR2 are SGHDN and FVKESK. V shed 1 base, J shed 10 bases, and the junction held 20 bases outside the gene matches. The CDR3 is made up of 19 amino acids. The CDR3 region has the DNA TGTGCCAGCAGCCAAGCTCAGACTAGGAGGTTGCGGGAGGGAGAAGAGCAGTTCTTC. Encoded protein: CASSQAQTRRLREGEEQFF.

This clonotype has ten or more counts. V gene TRBV10-2 combines with J gene TRBJ2-7; D gene uncertain. V was trimmed by 9 bases and J by 2 bases, leaving 17 bases between them. Germline CDR1 reads WSHSY; CDR2 reads SAAADI. The CDR3 sequence is 14 residues long. The CDR3, as DNA: TGCGCCAGTCTAACCTCCGGCAGGACCTACGAGCAGTACTTC. Its translation: CASLTSGRTYEQYF.

This clonotype was picked up a small number of times. V is TRBV20-1 and J is TRBJ1-2, with 8 bases that match TRBD1. Germline V gene sequence: CDR1 DFQATT, CDR2 SNEGSKA (reference sequence). CDR3 length equals 13 residues. Trimming took 3 bases from V and 7 from J; bases not matched to a gene: 7. CDR3 in DNA: TGCAGTGCTAGTCAGGGGGCAGTACTTGGCTACACCTTC. This translates into CSASQGAVLGYTF.

This clonotype was seen ten or more times. The chain couples TRBV12-5 to TRBJ2-1, with TRBD1 matching over 7 bases. V gave up 2 bases and J gave up 5 bases; unmatched junction bases: 3. Per germline, CDR1 LGHNT and CDR2 FRNRAP. There are 14 residues in the CDR3. The CDR3 reads CASGLRDRDNEQFF. DNA of the CDR3: TGTGCTAGTGGTTTGAGGGACAGAGACAATGAGCAGTTCTTC.

This clonotype has at least ten counts. The rearrangement uses TRBV28 and TRBJ2-3; 9 bases are shared with TRBD1. The ends lost 6 bases at V and 4 bases at J; junction bases unmatched: 8. This CDR3 is built from 15 residues. The germline CDR1 and CDR2 sequences are MDHEN and SYDVKM. The chain's CDR3 is CASRTPGQGSDTQYF. As DNA, the CDR3 is TGTGCCAGCAGGACTCCGGGACAGGGTTCAGATACGCAGTATTTT.

This clonotype was recorded many times. The chain carries TRBV7-2 and TRBJ2-7; D is possibly TRBD1 (7 bases). CDR3 size: 15 residues. Germline-derived CDR1 and CDR2 are SGHTA and FQGNSA. Trimming stripped 5 bases from V and 0 bases from J, with 14 bases between. CDR3 protein: CASSLAGGGSYEQYF. The CDR3 nucleotides read TGTGCCAGCAGCCTCGCAGGGGGAGGCTCCTACGAGCAGTACTTC.

This clonotype was seen ten or more times. The chain's CDR3 is CASSTQTGQGRKLFF. CDR3 in DNA: TGTGCCAGCAGTACACAAACGGGACAGGGTCGGAAACTGTTTTTT. The J gene is TRBJ1-4, the V gene TRBV27; 9 bases map to TRBD1. The CDR3 contains 15 residues. CDR1 and CDR2 (germline): MNHEY, SMNVEV (reference sequence). The V and J ends lost 5 bases and 11 bases, in that order; junction bases with no gene match: 12.

The rearrangement links TRBV7-8 to TRBJ1-5, with TRBD1 matching over 7 bases. Unmatched junction bases numbered 3, after V lost 1 base and J lost 3 bases. Germline-derived CDR1 and CDR2 are SGHVS and FQNEAQ. There are 15 residues in the CDR3. CDR3 in amino acids: CASSLVTGVNQPQHF. The CDR3 DNA follows: TGTGCCAGCAGCTTAGTCACAGGGGTCAATCAGCCCCAGCATTTT.

Ten or more counts support this clonotype. CDR3 nucleotide sequence: TGCAGTGCTAGCGTCTCTGGGACTAGCTTCGACGAGCAGTACTTC. Translating it yields CSASVSGTSFDEQYF. V gene TRBV20-1 combines with J gene TRBJ2-7; 9 bases fit TRBD2. V dropped 3 bases and J dropped 5; count of bases not matched to a gene: 11. The CDR3 covers 15 residues. Germline assignment: CDR1 DFQATT and CDR2 SNEGSKA (reference sequence).

This clonotype was found a few times. V gene TRBV20-1 combines with J gene TRBJ2-7; 9 bases agree with TRBD1. Germline V CDR1 and CDR2: DFQATT, SNEGSKA (reference sequence). V gave up 6 bases and J gave up 5 bases; unmatched junction bases: 11. This CDR3 is 14 amino acids long. The CDR3 here is CSALTGTGPNEQYF. CDR3 nucleotides: TGCAGTGCCCTAACCGGGACAGGGCCGAACGAGCAGTACTTC.

This clonotype was observed a few times. V is TRBV5-1 and J is TRBJ2-1; 7 bases fit TRBD2. This CDR3 contains 16 residues. The junction had 12 bases not matched to a gene; V was cut back by 0 bases and J by 9 bases. The germline V gene encodes CDR1 SGHRS and CDR2 YFSETQ. This CDR3 reads CASSLALGGSNGEQFF. CDR3 nucleotides: TGCGCCAGCAGCTTGGCCCTCGGCGGGAGTAACGGTGAGCAGTTCTTC.

This clonotype was seen ten or more times. V usage is TRBV7-2 and J usage is TRBJ2-5, with 10 bases that match TRBD2. After removal of 1 base from V and 5 bases from J, the junction contained 7 bases not matched to a gene. This CDR3 comprises 16 residues. Germline V lookup: CDR1 SGHTA, CDR2 FQGNSA. The CDR3 here is CASSLGIAGGLETQYF. The CDR3 DNA reads TGTGCCAGCAGCTTAGGTATAGCGGGAGGCCTTGAGACCCAGTACTTC.

In its sample, this clonotype was seen many times. The V and J genes are TRBV18 and TRBJ2-5; the D gene is possibly TRBD2 (5 bases). Germline V gives CDR1 KGHSH, CDR2 LQKENI. The CDR3 is 14 residues long. Trimming removed 3 bases at V and 5 bases at J, with 13 bases between. CDR3 region: CASSPGSSSETQYF. The CDR3 DNA is TGTGCCAGCTCACCTGGGTCTAGCAGCGAGACCCAGTACTTC.

The chain couples TRBV19 to TRBJ2-1; 10 bases are a match to TRBD2. The V gene's germline CDR1 is LNHDA and CDR2 SQIVND (reference sequence). The ends lost 7 bases at V and 9 bases at J; junction bases unmatched: 9. The CDR3 contains 14 residues. CDR3 loop: CASTWLAGESEQFF. CDR3 bases: TGTGCCAGTACCTGGCTAGCGGGAGAAAGTGAGCAGTTCTTC.

This chain joins TRBV20-1 and TRBJ2-7; 9 bases map to TRBD2. V lost 2 bases to trimming and J lost 2 bases; unmatched junction nucleotides: 10. Germline V gene data show CDR1 as DFQATT and CDR2 as SNEGSKA (reference sequence). The length of the CDR3 is 16 residues. The CDR3 DNA sequence: TGCAGTGCTAGACCTGGGCGGCTAGCGGGGACCTACGAGCAGTACTTC. Residues: CSARPGRLAGTYEQYF.

The gene calls are TRBV29-1 and TRBJ1-1, with D perhaps matching TRBD1 (6 bases). The CDR3 runs 11 residues. The germline V and J ends were trimmed by 7 bases and 7 bases, with 13 bases remaining between them. Germline assignment: CDR1 SQVTM and CDR2 ANQGSEA. The CDR3 loop is CSADRQIEAFF. The CDR3 DNA follows: TGCAGCGCTGACAGGCAAATTGAAGCTTTCTTT.

This clonotype was seen ten or more times. The CDR3 DNA follows: TGTGCCAGCAGCTTTGGCGGGAGAGAGACCCAGTACTTC. Residues: CASSFGGRETQYF. The rearrangement links TRBV7-9 to TRBJ2-5; 7 bases are shared with TRBD2. CDR1 and CDR2 (germline): SEHNR, FQNEAQ (reference sequence). After removal of 3 bases from V and 4 bases from J, the junction contained 2 bases not matched to a gene. There are 13 residues in the CDR3.

The table lists this clonotype with many counts. The V and J genes are TRBV12-3 or TRBV12-4 and TRBJ1-5, with D possibly matching TRBD1 (5 bases). V lost 3 bases to trimming and J lost 8 bases, with 11 bases between them. This CDR3 spans 13 amino acids. The CDR3 protein is CASSLTDMEPQHF. The CDR3 DNA follows: TGTGCCAGCAGTTTGACAGATATGGAGCCCCAGCATTTT.

The chain links TRBV7-9 to TRBJ2-2; 7 positions agree with TRBD2. This CDR3 is 16 amino acids long. V dropped 5 bases and J dropped 5; count of bases not matched to a gene: 11. Germline lookup yields CDR1 SEHNR and CDR2 FQNEAQ (reference sequence). The CDR3 DNA is TGTGCCAGCAGCCCTAGACGAGCGGGACTGACCGGGGAGCTGTTTTTT. As protein: CASSPRRAGLTGELFF.

This clonotype came up many times. The V gene is TRBV6-2 or TRBV6-3, the J gene TRBJ2-7; 9 nucleotides line up with TRBD2. Germline CDR1 is MNHEY and CDR2 is SVGEGT. Trimming removed 2 bases from V and 4 bases from J; junction bases left unmatched: 6. CDR3 length equals 15 residues. CDR3 bases: TGTGCCAGCAGTTACGACGCTAGCGGGAAATACGAGCAGTACTTC. Translating gives CASSYDASGKYEQYF.

In its sample, this clonotype was seen many times. The chain uses TRBV6-1 and TRBJ2-5; 7 bases match TRBD2. Unmatched junction bases numbered 10, after V lost 6 bases and J lost 3 bases. This CDR3 contains 15 residues. The germline CDR1 and CDR2 sequences are MNHNS and SASEGT. CDR3 residues: CASSGVAAGEETQYF. DNA for the CDR3: TGTGCCAGCAGCGGGGTAGCTGCGGGGGAAGAGACCCAGTACTTC.

In its sample, this clonotype was seen once. The chain combines TRBV6-1 with TRBJ2-1; D call uncertain. V was shortened by 7 bases and J by 13 bases, with 14 bases between the two germline ends. CDR1 is MNHNS, CDR2 SASEGT, per germline. This CDR3 region has 11 residues. The DNA of the CDR3 is TGTGCCAGCACCCAACCCGGTGTTCAGTTCTTC. The encoded protein is CASTQPGVQFF.

This clonotype was observed many times. V gene TRBV20-1 combines with J gene TRBJ2-4, with TRBD2 matching 7 bases. CDR1 is DFQATT and CDR2 is SNEGSKA in the germline V gene (reference sequence). Losses at the gene ends were 2 bases for V and 10 bases for J; bases not matched to a gene: 5. The CDR3 extends over 12 amino acids. CDR3 amino acids: CSARYLADIQYF. The CDR3 DNA sequence: TGCAGTGCTAGATACCTAGCGGATATTCAGTACTTC.